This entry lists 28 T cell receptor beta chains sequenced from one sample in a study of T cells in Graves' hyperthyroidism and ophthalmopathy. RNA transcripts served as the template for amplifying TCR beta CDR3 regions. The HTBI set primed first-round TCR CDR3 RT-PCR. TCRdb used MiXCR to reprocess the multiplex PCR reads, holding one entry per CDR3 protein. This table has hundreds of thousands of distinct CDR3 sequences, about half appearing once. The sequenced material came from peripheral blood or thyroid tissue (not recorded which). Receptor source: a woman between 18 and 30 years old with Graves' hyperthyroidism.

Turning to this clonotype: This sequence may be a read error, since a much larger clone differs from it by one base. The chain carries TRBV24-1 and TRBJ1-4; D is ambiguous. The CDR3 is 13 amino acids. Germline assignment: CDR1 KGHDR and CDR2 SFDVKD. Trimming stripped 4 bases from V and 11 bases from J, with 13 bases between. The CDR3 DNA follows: TGTGCCACCAGTGAGGACCAAACGGGGAAACTGTTTTTT. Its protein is CATSEDQTGKLFF.

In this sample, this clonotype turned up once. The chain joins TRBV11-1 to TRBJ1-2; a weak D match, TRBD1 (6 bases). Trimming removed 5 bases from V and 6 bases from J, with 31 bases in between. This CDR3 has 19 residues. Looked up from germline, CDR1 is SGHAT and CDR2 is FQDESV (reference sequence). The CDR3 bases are TGTGCCAGCAGCGTTGAAAAGCTAGGCGTAGGACTCAAGGGGGATGGCTACACCTTC. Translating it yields CASSVEKLGVGLKGDGYTF.

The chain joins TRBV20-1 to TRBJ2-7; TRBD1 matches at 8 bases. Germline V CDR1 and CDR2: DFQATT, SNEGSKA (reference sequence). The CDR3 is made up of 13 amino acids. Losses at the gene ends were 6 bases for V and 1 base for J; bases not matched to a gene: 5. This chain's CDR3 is CSARDRRSYEQYF. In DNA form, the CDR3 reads TGCAGTGCAAGGGACAGGCGATCCTACGAGCAGTACTTC.

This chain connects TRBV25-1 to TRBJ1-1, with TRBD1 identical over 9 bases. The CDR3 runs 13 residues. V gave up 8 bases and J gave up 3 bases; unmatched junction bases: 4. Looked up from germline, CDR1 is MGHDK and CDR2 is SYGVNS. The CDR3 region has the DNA TGTGCCAGCGGAGACAGGGGGTACACTGAAGCTTTCTTT. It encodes CASGDRGYTEAFF.

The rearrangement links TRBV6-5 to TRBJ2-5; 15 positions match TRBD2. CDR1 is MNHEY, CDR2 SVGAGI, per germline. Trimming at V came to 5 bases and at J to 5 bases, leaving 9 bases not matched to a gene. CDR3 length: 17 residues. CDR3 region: CASSTAGLAGGWETQYF. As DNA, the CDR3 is TGTGCCAGCAGTACCGCGGGACTAGCGGGAGGATGGGAGACCCAGTACTTC.

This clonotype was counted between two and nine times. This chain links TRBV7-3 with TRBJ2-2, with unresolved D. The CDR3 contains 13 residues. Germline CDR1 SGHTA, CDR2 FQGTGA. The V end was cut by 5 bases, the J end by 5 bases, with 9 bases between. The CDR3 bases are TGTGCCAGCAGCCACGGGCTAACCGGGGAGCTGTTTTTT. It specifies CASSHGLTGELFF.

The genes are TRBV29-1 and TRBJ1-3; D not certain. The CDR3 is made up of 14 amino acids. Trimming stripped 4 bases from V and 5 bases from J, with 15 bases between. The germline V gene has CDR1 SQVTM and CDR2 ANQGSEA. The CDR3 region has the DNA TGCAGCGTTGTGCGTGACGGGATTAGAAACACCATATATTTT. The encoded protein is CSVVRDGIRNTIYF.

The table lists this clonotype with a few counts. The CDR3 nucleotides read TGTGCCAGCAGTCGTAAACAGGTCACTGAAGCTTTCTTT. This encodes CASSRKQVTEAFF. The chain combines TRBV2 with TRBJ1-1, with a tentative D call TRBD1 (5 bases). Germline lookup yields CDR1 SNHLY and CDR2 FYNNEI. V was pared by 5 bases and J by 4 bases, with 11 bases between. The CDR3 runs to 13 residues.

CDR3 sequence (DNA): TGTGCCAGCAGTGATCTCGCTGCTAGCGGGACCTACGAGCAGTACTTC. Residues: CASSDLAASGTYEQYF. The chain has TRBV25-1 and TRBJ2-7; 9 nucleotides line up with TRBD2. This CDR3 region has 16 residues. The V gene's germline CDR1 is MGHDK and CDR2 SYGVNS. Trimming took 3 bases from V and 2 from J; bases not matched to a gene: 8.

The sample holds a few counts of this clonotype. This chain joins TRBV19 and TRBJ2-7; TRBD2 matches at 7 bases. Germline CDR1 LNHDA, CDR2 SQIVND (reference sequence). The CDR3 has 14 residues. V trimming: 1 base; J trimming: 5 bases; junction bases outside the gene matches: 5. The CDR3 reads CASSIGGGSNEQYF. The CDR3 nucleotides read TGTGCCAGTAGTATAGGTGGCGGGAGCAACGAGCAGTACTTC.

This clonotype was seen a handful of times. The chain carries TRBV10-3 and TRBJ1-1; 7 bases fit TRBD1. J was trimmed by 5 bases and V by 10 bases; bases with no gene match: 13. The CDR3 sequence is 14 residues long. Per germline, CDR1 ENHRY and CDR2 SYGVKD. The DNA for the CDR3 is TGTGCCAGCAGCCACGACAGGGACGGGACTGAAGCTTTCTTT. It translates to CASSHDRDGTEAFF.

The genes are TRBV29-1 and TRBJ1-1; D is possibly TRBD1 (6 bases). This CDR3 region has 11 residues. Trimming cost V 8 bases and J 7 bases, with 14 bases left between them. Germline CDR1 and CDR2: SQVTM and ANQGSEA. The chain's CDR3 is CSLIQGGEAFF. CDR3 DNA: TGCAGCTTAATACAGGGAGGTGAAGCTTTCTTT.

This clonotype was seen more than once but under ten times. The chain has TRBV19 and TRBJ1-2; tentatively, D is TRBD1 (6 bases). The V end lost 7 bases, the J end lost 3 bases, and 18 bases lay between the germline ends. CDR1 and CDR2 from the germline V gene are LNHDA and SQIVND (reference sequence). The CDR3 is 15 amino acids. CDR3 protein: CASTDPGELDYGYTF. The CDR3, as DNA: TGTGCCAGTACTGATCCAGGGGAATTAGACTATGGCTACACCTTC.

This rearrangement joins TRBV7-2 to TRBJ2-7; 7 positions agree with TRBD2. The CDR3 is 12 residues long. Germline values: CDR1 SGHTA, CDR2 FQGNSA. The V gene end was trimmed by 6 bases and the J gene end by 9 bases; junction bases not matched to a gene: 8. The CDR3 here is CASSDGLDGQYF. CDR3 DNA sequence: TGTGCCAGCAGTGATGGACTAGACGGGCAGTACTTC.

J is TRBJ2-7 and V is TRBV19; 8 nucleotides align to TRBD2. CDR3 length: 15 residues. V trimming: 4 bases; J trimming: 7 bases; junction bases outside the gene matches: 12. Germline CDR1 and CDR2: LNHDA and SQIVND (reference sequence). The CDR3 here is CASSKPSGREGEQYF. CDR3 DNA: TGTGCCAGTAGTAAGCCCAGCGGGAGAGAGGGAGAGCAGTACTTC. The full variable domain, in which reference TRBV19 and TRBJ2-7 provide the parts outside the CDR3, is DGGITQSPKYLFRKEGQNVTLSCEQNLNHDAMYWYRQDPGQGLRLIYYSQIVNDFQKGDIAEGYSVSREKKESFPLTVTSAQKNPTAFYLCASSKPSGREGEQYFGPGTRLTVT.

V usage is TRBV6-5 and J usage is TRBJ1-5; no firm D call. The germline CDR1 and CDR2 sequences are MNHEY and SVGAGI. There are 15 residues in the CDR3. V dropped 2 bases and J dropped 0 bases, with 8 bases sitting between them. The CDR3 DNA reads TGTGCCAGCAGTTACGATGGGAATAGCAATCAGCCCCAGCATTTT. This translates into CASSYDGNSNQPQHF.

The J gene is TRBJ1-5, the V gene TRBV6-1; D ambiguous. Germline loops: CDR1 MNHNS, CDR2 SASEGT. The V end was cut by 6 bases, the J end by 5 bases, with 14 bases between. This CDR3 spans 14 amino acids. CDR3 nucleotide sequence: TGTGCCAGCAGATCTGGACCCGCTTATCAGCCCCAGCATTTT. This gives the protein CASRSGPAYQPQHF.

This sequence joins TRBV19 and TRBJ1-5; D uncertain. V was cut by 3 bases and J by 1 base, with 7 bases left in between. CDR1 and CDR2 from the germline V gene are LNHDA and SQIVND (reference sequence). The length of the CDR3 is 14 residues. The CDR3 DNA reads TGTGCCAGTAGTATTGAATTCAGCAATCAGCCCCAGCATTTT. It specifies CASSIEFSNQPQHF.

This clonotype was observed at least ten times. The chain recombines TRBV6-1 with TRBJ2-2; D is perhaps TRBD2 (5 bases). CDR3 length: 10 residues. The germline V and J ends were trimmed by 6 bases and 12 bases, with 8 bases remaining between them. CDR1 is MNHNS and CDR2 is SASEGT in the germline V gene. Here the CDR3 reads CASREEKLFF. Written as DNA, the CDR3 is TGTGCCAGCAGGGAGGAGAAGCTGTTTTTT.

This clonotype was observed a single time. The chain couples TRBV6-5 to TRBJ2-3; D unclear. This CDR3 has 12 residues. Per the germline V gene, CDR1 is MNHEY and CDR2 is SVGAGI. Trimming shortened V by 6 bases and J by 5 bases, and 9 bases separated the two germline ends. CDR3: CASRSDIDTQYF. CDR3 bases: TGTGCCAGCAGGTCGGATATAGATACGCAGTATTTT.

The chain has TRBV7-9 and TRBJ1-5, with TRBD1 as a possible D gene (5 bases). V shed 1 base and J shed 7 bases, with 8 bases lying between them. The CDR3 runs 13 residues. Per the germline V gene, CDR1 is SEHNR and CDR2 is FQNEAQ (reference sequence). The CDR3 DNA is TGTGCCAGCAGCTTAGGACAGCACCAGCCCCAGCATTTT. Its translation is CASSLGQHQPQHF.

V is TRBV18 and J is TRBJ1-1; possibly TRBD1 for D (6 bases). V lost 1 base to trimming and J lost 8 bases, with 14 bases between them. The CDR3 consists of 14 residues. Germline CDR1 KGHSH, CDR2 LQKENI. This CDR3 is CASSPREQGKEAFF. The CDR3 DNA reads TGTGCCAGCTCACCACGGGAACAGGGTAAAGAAGCTTTCTTT.

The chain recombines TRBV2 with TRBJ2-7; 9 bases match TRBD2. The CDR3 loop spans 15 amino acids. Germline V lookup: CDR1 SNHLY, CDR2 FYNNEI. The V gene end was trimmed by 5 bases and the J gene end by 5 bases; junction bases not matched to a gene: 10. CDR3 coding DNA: TGTGCCAGCAGTCCCGGGGGTAGCGGGAGCCACGAGCAGTACTTC. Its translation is CASSPGGSGSHEQYF.

The chain's CDR3 is CASSFALSNYEQYF. The CDR3 region has the DNA TGTGCCAGCAGCTTTGCCCTCTCCAACTACGAGCAGTACTTC. This chain uses TRBV7-9 with TRBJ2-7, with D unresolved. There are 14 residues in the CDR3. The ends were cut back, 3 bases at V and 3 bases at J, with 12 bases in the middle. Looked up from germline, CDR1 is SEHNR and CDR2 is FQNEAQ (reference sequence).

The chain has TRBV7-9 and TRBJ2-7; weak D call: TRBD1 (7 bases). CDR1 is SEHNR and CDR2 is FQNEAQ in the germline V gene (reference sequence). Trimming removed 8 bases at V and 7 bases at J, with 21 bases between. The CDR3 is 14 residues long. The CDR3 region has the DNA TGTGCCAGCCGGGCAGCAGGGGGGATGGATGAGCAGTACTTC. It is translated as CASRAAGGMDEQYF.

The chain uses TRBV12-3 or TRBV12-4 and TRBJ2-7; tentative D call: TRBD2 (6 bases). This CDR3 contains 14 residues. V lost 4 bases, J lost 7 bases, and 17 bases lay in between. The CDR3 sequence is CASSSSVSHLEQYF. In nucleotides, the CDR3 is TGTGCCAGCAGTTCTAGCGTTAGTCACCTAGAGCAGTACTTC.

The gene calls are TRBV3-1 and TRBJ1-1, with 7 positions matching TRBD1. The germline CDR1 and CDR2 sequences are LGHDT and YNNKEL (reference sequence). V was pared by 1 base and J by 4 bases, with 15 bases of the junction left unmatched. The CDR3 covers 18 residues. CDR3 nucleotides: TGTGCCAGCAGCCAAGTAGGTCAGGGGGGCAGTTGGATCACTGAAGCTTTCTTT. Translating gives CASSQVGQGGSWITEAFF. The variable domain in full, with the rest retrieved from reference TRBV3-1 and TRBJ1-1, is DTAVSQTPKYLVTQMGNDKSIKCEQNLGHDTMYWYKQDSKKFLKIMFSYNNKELIINETVPNRFSPKSPDKAHLNLHINSLELGDSAVYFCASSQVGQGGSWITEAFFGQGTRLTVV.

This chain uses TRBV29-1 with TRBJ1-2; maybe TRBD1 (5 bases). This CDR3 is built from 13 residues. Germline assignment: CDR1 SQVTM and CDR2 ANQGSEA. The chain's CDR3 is CSEGAVGGYGYTF. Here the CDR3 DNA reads TGCTCGGAAGGGGCGGTTGGTGGCTATGGCTACACCTTC. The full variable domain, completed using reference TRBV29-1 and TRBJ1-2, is SAVISQKPSRDICQRGTSLTIQCQVDSQVTMMFWYRQQPGQSLTLIATANQGSEATYESGFVIDKFPISRPNLTFSTLTVSNMSPEDSSIYLCSEGAVGGYGYTFGSGTRLTVV.